This T cell receptor (beta chain) was found in a study of blood T cell repertoires in COVID-19. Clones were read by immunoSEQ multiplex PCR, and TCRdb kept only the in-frame ones, dropping some. The repertoire includes some 38,000 clones, 91% of them detected once, and 15% to 18% sits in the top ten. V was pared by 5 bases and J by 3 bases, with 7 bases of the junction left unmatched. The CDR3 spans 17 residues. Per the germline V gene, CDR1 is KGHDR and CDR2 is SFDVKD. The source is a woman younger than 45 in a cohort sampled during active COVID-19. J is TRBJ2-1 and V is TRBV24-1, with 12 bases identical to TRBD1. The specimen sequenced was peripheral blood. The CDR3 nucleotides read TGTGCCACCAGTGCCCTTGGGACAGGGGGCTTCTACAATGAGCAGTTCTTC. It specifies CATSALGTGGFYNEQFF.